The 25 T cell receptor beta chains given below trace back to one sample, sequenced in a study of siplizumab effects on memory and regulatory T cells. The table came from immunoSEQ multiplex PCR; TCRdb's copy has only in-frame clones and leaves some out. The data show some 100,000 clones, roughly 93% seen once. The sequenced sample was CD8+ T cells sorted from blood. The origin of the receptors is a human donor in good health.

The chain is built from TRBV9 and TRBJ2-7; TRBD1 agrees at 8 bases. This CDR3 spans 14 amino acids. Germline V gives CDR1 SGDLS, CDR2 YYNGEE. The V gene end was trimmed by 0 bases and the J gene end by 5 bases; junction bases not matched to a gene: 4. This CDR3 is CASSVGWTGNEQYF. The CDR3 DNA is TGTGCCAGCAGCGTAGGCTGGACAGGGAACGAGCAGTACTTC.

CDR3 DNA sequence: TGTGCCAGCAGCTTAGTGGGGACAGGGGTGACAGATACGCAGTATTTT. This translates into CASSLVGTGVTDTQYF. The gene calls are TRBV7-6 and TRBJ2-3; 10 nucleotides agree with TRBD1. Unmatched junction bases numbered 4, after V lost 1 base and J lost 3 bases. CDR1 and CDR2 from the germline V gene are SGHVS and FNYEAQ. The CDR3 runs to 16 residues.

CDR3: CSVLGVHEQFF. CDR3 nucleotide sequence: TGCAGCGTTTTGGGCGTCCATGAGCAGTTCTTC. The chain is built from TRBV29-1 and TRBJ2-1; D call uncertain. V was pared by 5 bases and J by 8 bases, with 10 bases between. Germline lookup yields CDR1 SQVTM and CDR2 ANQGSEA. The CDR3 is made up of 11 amino acids.

The rearrangement uses TRBV30 and TRBJ1-1, with a tentative D call TRBD1 (5 bases). CDR1 is GTSNPN, CDR2 SVGIG, per germline (reference sequence). CDR3 length: 15 amino acids. The ends were cut back, 3 bases at V and 0 bases at J, with 14 bases in the middle. The CDR3: CAWRLRDRLNTEAFF. CDR3 nucleotides: TGTGCCTGGAGACTTAGAGACAGATTGAACACTGAAGCTTTCTTT.

The V gene is TRBV9, the J gene TRBJ2-5, with a possible D match to TRBD2 (5 bases). CDR1 and CDR2 from the germline V gene are SGDLS and YYNGEE. V was shortened by 0 bases and J by 4 bases, with 13 bases between the two germline ends. The CDR3 totals 15 residues. The CDR3 nucleotides read TGTGCCAGCAGCGTAGGTTACGGGGAACTAGAGACCCAGTACTTC. Translated: CASSVGYGELETQYF.

The chain recombines TRBV27 with TRBJ1-6; D remains unclear. V lost 5 bases to trimming and J lost 11 bases, with 10 bases between them. The CDR3 covers 12 residues. Germline-derived CDR1 and CDR2 are MNHEY and SMNVEV (reference sequence). CDR3 DNA: TGTGCCAGCAGTCCACAAGGGACACCCCTCCACTTT. This translates into CASSPQGTPLHF.

This chain joins TRBV19 and TRBJ1-1; no reliable D call. Germline V gene data show CDR1 as LNHDA and CDR2 as SQIVND (reference sequence). The CDR3 totals 13 residues. The ends were cut back, 1 base at V and 4 bases at J, with 7 bases in the middle. The DNA for the CDR3 is TGTGCCAGTAGTATAGGGAGTGGCACTGAAGCTTTCTTT. The encoded protein is CASSIGSGTEAFF.

The rearrangement joins TRBV27 to TRBJ2-7, with 7 positions matching TRBD2. The CDR3 extends over 15 amino acids. Trimming removed 5 bases from V and 0 bases from J; junction bases left unmatched: 7. Germline-derived CDR1 and CDR2 are MNHEY and SMNVEV (reference sequence). This CDR3 is CASSLGEGSSYEQYF. DNA for the CDR3: TGTGCCAGCAGTCTGGGGGAGGGCAGCTCCTACGAGCAGTACTTC.

This chain joins TRBV11-2 and TRBJ2-7, with unresolved D. CDR1 SGHAT and CDR2 FQNNGV come from the germline V gene. V dropped 0 bases and J dropped 0 bases, with 3 bases sitting between them. The CDR3 is 13 residues long. As DNA, the CDR3 is TGTGCCAGCAGCTTAGAGCACTCCTACGAGCAGTACTTC. Its protein is CASSLEHSYEQYF.

The V gene is TRBV9, the J gene TRBJ2-3; D tentatively reads TRBD1 or TRBD2 (6 bases each). Germline lookup yields CDR1 SGDLS and CDR2 YYNGEE. This CDR3 comprises 15 residues. Between the trimmed V and J ends, which lost 0 bases and 0 bases, there was a span of 8 bases. Here the CDR3 DNA reads TGTGCCAGCAGCGTAGGGGGGGCCAGCACAGATACGCAGTATTTT. The encoded protein is CASSVGGASTDTQYF.

The V and J genes are TRBV29-1 and TRBJ1-4; the D gene is possibly TRBD1 (6 bases). CDR3 length: 13 residues. V shed 3 bases and J shed 6 bases, with 11 bases lying between them. CDR1 SQVTM and CDR2 ANQGSEA come from the germline V gene. The CDR3 region is CSVEPGADEKLFF. Written as DNA, the CDR3 is TGCAGCGTTGAGCCAGGGGCGGATGAAAAACTGTTTTTT. The whole variable domain, filled in from reference TRBV29-1 and TRBJ1-4, reads SAVISQKPSRDICQRGTSLTIQCQVDSQVTMMFWYRQQPGQSLTLIATANQGSEATYESGFVIDKFPISRPNLTFSTLTVSNMSPEDSSIYLCSVEPGADEKLFFGSGTQLSVL.

The chain is built from TRBV27 and TRBJ2-1; 7 bases fit TRBD2. The CDR3 extends over 13 amino acids. Germline assignment: CDR1 MNHEY and CDR2 SMNVEV (reference sequence). The V gene end was trimmed by 5 bases and the J gene end by 4 bases; junction bases not matched to a gene: 2. In DNA, the CDR3 is TGTGCCAGCAGTGGGAGGGAGTACAATGAGCAGTTCTTC. Its protein product is CASSGREYNEQFF.

The chain is built from TRBV5-1 and TRBJ2-7, with 7 positions matching TRBD1. The germline gives CDR1 SGHRS, CDR2 YFSETQ. The CDR3 spans 15 residues. V was pared by 4 bases and J by 0 bases, with 7 bases of the junction left unmatched. The CDR3 here is CASSLGTALSYEQYF. DNA of the CDR3: TGCGCCAGCAGCCTCGGGACAGCCCTCTCCTACGAGCAGTACTTC. Based on the CDR3 plus reference TRBV5-1 and TRBJ2-7, the full variable domain is KAGVTQTPRYLIKTRGQQVTLSCSPISGHRSVSWYQQTPGQGLQFLFEYFSETQRNKGNFPGRFSGRQFSNSRSEMNVSTLELGDSALYLCASSLGTALSYEQYFGPGTRLTVT.

The genes are TRBV9 and TRBJ2-4; 9 nucleotides match TRBD2. V lost 3 bases to trimming and J lost 4 bases; unmatched junction nucleotides: 2. Looked up from germline, CDR1 is SGDLS and CDR2 is YYNGEE. The CDR3 contains 14 residues. The CDR3 DNA reads as TGTGCCAGCAGCGCCAGCGGGGGGAAAAACATTCAGTACTTC. It yields the protein CASSASGGKNIQYF.

This chain links TRBV5-1 with TRBJ2-1; D remains unclear. V lost 5 bases, J lost 0 bases, and 6 bases lay in between. Germline V lookup: CDR1 SGHRS, CDR2 YFSETQ. This CDR3 spans 13 amino acids. CDR3 protein: CASRTSSYNEQFF. The CDR3 bases are TGCGCCAGCAGGACGAGCTCCTACAATGAGCAGTTCTTC.

The J gene is TRBJ1-4, the V gene TRBV7-8, with unresolved D. Looked up from germline, CDR1 is SGHVS and CDR2 is FQNEAQ. The CDR3 covers 15 residues. V was trimmed by 7 bases and J by 4 bases, leaving 16 bases between them. CDR3 coding DNA: TGTGCCAGCACCCAAGGAGGGCGGCTTAATGAAAAACTGTTTTTT. Translation gives CASTQGGRLNEKLFF.

The J gene is TRBJ2-7, the V gene TRBV19, with D unresolved. Germline V lookup: CDR1 LNHDA, CDR2 SQIVND (reference sequence). CDR3 length: 15 amino acids. Trimming took 6 bases from V and 2 from J, leaving 17 bases between them. CDR3 sequence (DNA): TGTGCCAGTAGGCCTGCGGTCGAAGAAACCTACGAGCAGTACTTC. Amino acid sequence: CASRPAVEETYEQYF. Together with reference TRBV19 and TRBJ2-7, the CDR3 gives the full variable domain: DGGITQSPKYLFRKEGQNVTLSCEQNLNHDAMYWYRQDPGQGLRLIYYSQIVNDFQKGDIAEGYSVSREKKESFPLTVTSAQKNPTAFYLCASRPAVEETYEQYFGPGTRLTVT.

The chain recombines TRBV7-8 with TRBJ2-5; no clear D gene. The V and J ends lost 4 bases and 4 bases respectively, with 16 bases between them. Germline V CDR1 and CDR2: SGHVS, FQNEAQ. The CDR3 runs to 15 residues. CDR3 DNA: TGTGCCAGCAGCTCCTCGTCCTTCCCCGGAGAGACCCAGTACTTC. This sequence encodes CASSSSSFPGETQYF.

V usage is TRBV19 and J usage is TRBJ1-1; D is uncertain. The CDR3 is made up of 15 amino acids. CDR1 LNHDA and CDR2 SQIVND come from the germline V gene (reference sequence). V lost 3 bases and J lost 3, with 14 bases in between. CDR3 residues: CASSIGIGWDTEAFF. DNA of the CDR3: TGTGCCAGTAGTATCGGCATAGGGTGGGACACTGAAGCTTTCTTT.

This clone came up once. This rearrangement joins TRBV6-1 to TRBJ1-5; tentatively, D is TRBD1 (6 bases). The CDR3 is made up of 15 amino acids. V was trimmed by 1 base and J by 0 bases, leaving 7 bases between them. The germline gives CDR1 MNHNS, CDR2 SASEGT. The CDR3 loop reads CASSEGQASNQPQHF. In DNA form, the CDR3 reads TGTGCCAGCAGTGAAGGACAGGCTAGCAATCAGCCCCAGCATTTT.

The chain combines TRBV5-1 with TRBJ2-3; 14 bases map to TRBD2. The V gene end was trimmed by 4 bases and the J gene end by 6 bases; junction bases not matched to a gene: 4. Germline loops: CDR1 SGHRS, CDR2 YFSETQ. The CDR3 sequence is 15 residues long. For the CDR3, the DNA is TGCGCCAGCAGCCCCCGGACTAGCGGGGGGGATACGCAGTATTTT. The encoded protein is CASSPRTSGGDTQYF.

The V call is TRBV4-2, the J call TRBJ2-2; no clear D gene. Germline V gene data show CDR1 as LGHNA and CDR2 as YNFKEQ. V dropped 5 bases and J dropped 1 base, with 11 bases sitting between them. The CDR3 is 15 amino acids. This CDR3 is CASSTITVNTGELFF. The CDR3 bases are TGTGCCAGCAGCACCATTACAGTGAACACCGGGGAGCTGTTTTTT.

This chain uses TRBV7-2 with TRBJ2-1; no reliable D call. This CDR3 has 14 amino acids. V lost 3 bases, J lost 5 bases, and 11 bases lay in between. CDR1 is SGHTA and CDR2 is FQGNSA in the germline V gene. The CDR3 DNA reads as TGTGCCAGCAGCTTTTTCGCCGGAGACAATGAGCAGTTCTTC. It translates to CASSFFAGDNEQFF. Based on the CDR3 plus reference TRBV7-2 and TRBJ2-1, the full variable domain is GAGVSQSPSNKVTEKGKDVELRCDPISGHTALYWYRQSLGQGLEFLIYFQGNSAPDKSGLPSDRFSAERTGGSVSTLTIQRTQQEDSAVYLCASSFFAGDNEQFFGPGTRLTVL.

The chain employs TRBV7-3 and TRBJ2-5; 7 bases agree with TRBD2. Unmatched junction bases numbered 0, after V lost 2 bases and J lost 3 bases. CDR1 and CDR2 (germline): SGHTA, FQGTGA. The CDR3 loop spans 13 amino acids. The CDR3 DNA reads as TGTGCCAGCAGCTTAGGGGGGGAAGAGACCCAGTACTTC. Residues: CASSLGGEETQYF.

This chain links TRBV13 with TRBJ2-7; TRBD2 matches at 7 bases. Looked up from germline, CDR1 is PRHDT and CDR2 is FYEKMQ (reference sequence). The CDR3 loop spans 16 amino acids. The V gene end was trimmed by 5 bases and the J gene end by 4 bases; junction bases not matched to a gene: 14. CDR3 amino acids: CASSEGAAGVRYEQYF. The CDR3 DNA reads as TGTGCCAGCAGCGAGGGAGCGGCGGGAGTAAGGTACGAGCAGTACTTC.